The 24 T cell receptor beta chains given below trace back to one sample, sequenced in a study of T cells in Graves' hyperthyroidism and ophthalmopathy. Amplification of TCR beta CDR3 regions used RNA as the template. The HTBI primer set drove a first-round RT-PCR of the TCR CDR3. TCRdb analysed the multiplex PCR reads with MiXCR anew, one entry per CDR3 protein. The sample holds 250,000 to 300,000 distinct CDR3 sequences; about an eighth are singletons and the top ten take 7.5% to 8%. The sequenced material came from blood. The receptors were sampled from a woman under 40 with Graves' hyperthyroidism that later progressed to Graves' ophthalmopathy.

The CDR3 DNA reads as TGCAGCGGCTCAGGGGAGACTACCGGCTATGAGCAGTTCTTC. Translated: CSGSGETTGYEQFF. The V and J genes are TRBV29-1 and TRBJ2-1, with D possibly being TRBD1 (6 bases). CDR1 SQVTM and CDR2 ANQGSEA come from the germline V gene. There are 14 residues in the CDR3. Between the trimmed V and J ends, which lost 7 bases and 8 bases, there was a span of 21 bases.

This clonotype showed up many times. The chain combines TRBV27 with TRBJ2-3, with 11 positions matching TRBD2. The germline gives CDR1 MNHEY, CDR2 SMNVEV (reference sequence). The CDR3 is 14 residues long. The V and J ends lost 4 bases and 5 bases, in that order; junction bases with no gene match: 2. The CDR3 nucleotides read TGTGCCAGCAGTTATGGACTAGCGGGAGATACGCAGTATTTT. Encoded protein: CASSYGLAGDTQYF.

The chain uses TRBV7-9 and TRBJ1-4, with no clear D. The CDR3 has 16 residues. CDR1 SEHNR and CDR2 FQNEAQ come from the germline V gene (reference sequence). Trimming pared 1 base from V and 8 bases from J, leaving 17 bases between. In DNA, the CDR3 is TGTGCCAGCAGCTTAGGGTGGTCCGATCTAGGAGAAAAACTGTTTTTT. It encodes CASSLGWSDLGEKLFF.

At least ten counts were recorded for this clonotype. The chain employs TRBV30 and TRBJ1-6; D gene ambiguous. Germline values: CDR1 GTSNPN, CDR2 SVGIG (reference sequence). Trimming pared 2 bases from V and 7 bases from J, leaving 12 bases between. The CDR3 has 14 residues. In nucleotides, the CDR3 is TGTGCCTGGAGTTTAGCGGTCGGCAATTCACCCCTCCACTTT. This gives the protein CAWSLAVGNSPLHF.

This clonotype appeared many times. The chain carries TRBV3-1 and TRBJ1-1, with D uncertain. CDR3 length: 15 residues. Looked up from germline, CDR1 is LGHDT and CDR2 is YNNKEL (reference sequence). Trimming took off 1 base at V and 1 base at J, with 10 bases between the two ends. The CDR3 bases are TGTGCCAGCAGCCAAGTCTGGAAATCGAACACTGAAGCTTTCTTT. Translating gives CASSQVWKSNTEAFF.

This clonotype was counted ten times or more. The chain is built from TRBV19 and TRBJ1-1; the D gene is possibly TRBD1 (6 bases). V was trimmed by 5 bases and J by 4 bases, leaving 14 bases between them. Germline loops: CDR1 LNHDA, CDR2 SQIVND (reference sequence). This CDR3 is 14 amino acids long. The DNA of the CDR3 is TGTGCCAGTAGTCTACAGGGAGGGAGCACTGAAGCTTTCTTT. Protein sequence: CASSLQGGSTEAFF.

This clonotype was seen ten or more times. The chain employs TRBV28 and TRBJ1-5; D unresolved. The V and J ends lost 6 bases and 1 base respectively, with 10 bases between them. From germline, CDR1 is MDHEN and CDR2 SYDVKM. There are 14 residues in the CDR3. CDR3 region: CASRRTGSNQPQHF. CDR3 DNA sequence: TGTGCCAGCAGGAGGACGGGGAGCAATCAGCCCCAGCATTTT.

The rearrangement joins TRBV30 to TRBJ1-4, with TRBD1 matching 9 bases. The germline CDR1 and CDR2 sequences are GTSNPN and SVGIG (reference sequence). With V trimmed by 7 bases and J by 8 bases, 17 bases remained unmatched. The CDR3 totals 16 residues. CDR3 sequence reads: CASPRGQGGVEEKLFF. CDR3 nucleotides: TGTGCCTCACCGAGGGGACAGGGTGGAGTAGAAGAAAAACTGTTTTTT.

This clonotype was seen ten or more times. The chain recombines TRBV13 with TRBJ1-3, with 9 bases that match TRBD1. Trimming cost V 5 bases and J 4 bases; bases outside gene matches: 6. CDR3 length: 15 residues. In germline, CDR1 is PRHDT, CDR2 FYEKMQ (reference sequence). Here the CDR3 reads CASSQGQGTGNTIYF. CDR3 coding DNA: TGTGCCAGCAGCCAGGGACAGGGAACAGGAAACACCATATATTTT.

This CDR3 is CSASERPWGGAEAFF. As DNA, the CDR3 is TGCAGTGCTAGCGAGCGCCCCTGGGGGGGCGCTGAAGCTTTCTTT. The chain employs TRBV20-1 and TRBJ1-1; D may be TRBD1 (6 bases). The CDR3 length is 15 residues. V was pared by 3 bases and J by 6 bases, with 20 bases between. The germline CDR1 and CDR2 sequences are DFQATT and SNEGSKA (reference sequence).

The chain recombines TRBV7-2 with TRBJ2-1; maybe TRBD1 (5 bases). V gave up 6 bases and J gave up 6 bases, with 18 bases separating them. Looked up from germline, CDR1 is SGHTA and CDR2 is FQGNSA. This CDR3 spans 15 amino acids. CDR3 DNA: TGTGCCAGCAGTTCGCAGGGCGTCGTAACCAATGAGCAGTTCTTC. The encoded protein is CASSSQGVVTNEQFF.

This clonotype was found many times. V gene TRBV18 combines with J gene TRBJ2-1; D possibly uses TRBD1 or TRBD2 (5 bases each). This CDR3 has 15 residues. The germline V and J ends were trimmed by 3 bases and 10 bases, with 19 bases remaining between them. Germline values: CDR1 KGHSH, CDR2 LQKENI. In nucleotides, the CDR3 is TGTGCCAGCTCACCCCTCGGGGCCGACGGGGACGAGCAGTTCTTC. The encoded protein is CASSPLGADGDEQFF.

This clonotype was counted at least ten times. The rearrangement joins TRBV28 to TRBJ2-3; D unresolved. This CDR3 region has 15 residues. Germline CDR1 MDHEN, CDR2 SYDVKM. V was trimmed by 6 bases and J by 3 bases, leaving 16 bases between them. Here the CDR3 DNA reads TGTGCCAGCAGCCCCTTGCGTGAAGGGACAGATACGCAGTATTTT. Protein product: CASSPLREGTDTQYF.

In its sample, this clonotype was seen a few times. This rearrangement joins TRBV29-1 to TRBJ2-2; possibly TRBD2 for D (6 bases). The CDR3 loop spans 12 amino acids. The V and J ends lost 8 bases and 7 bases respectively, with 14 bases between them. Germline CDR1 reads SQVTM; CDR2 reads ANQGSEA. The CDR3 nucleotides read TGCAGCTCCCGGGGGTGGGGCGGGGAGCTGTTTTTT. Translated, it gives CSSRGWGGELFF.

This clonotype was seen many times. This sequence joins TRBV20-1 and TRBJ2-2; no clear D gene. The CDR3 spans 12 residues. Trimming removed 5 bases at V and 0 bases at J, with 4 bases between. The germline V gene encodes CDR1 DFQATT and CDR2 SNEGSKA (reference sequence). DNA for the CDR3: TGCAGTGCTCAAGCGAACACCGGGGAGCTGTTTTTT. Its protein is CSAQANTGELFF.

The table lists this clonotype with many counts. This rearrangement joins TRBV28 to TRBJ2-7, with 7 bases aligning to TRBD2. Germline loops: CDR1 MDHEN, CDR2 SYDVKM. The CDR3 is 15 amino acids. The V segment lost 6 bases and the J segment 5 bases; nucleotides outside the gene matches: 13. CDR3 DNA: TGTGCCAGCAGCGGAGCGGGGCCAGTGCCCGACGAGCAGTACTTC. The encoded protein is CASSGAGPVPDEQYF.

A word on this clonotype: A much larger clonotype is one base distant, so this may be a read error. The chain is built from TRBV6-2 or TRBV6-3 and TRBJ1-1; 9 nucleotides match TRBD1. Germline assignment: CDR1 MNHEY and CDR2 SVGEGT. V shed 11 bases and J 7 bases; nucleotides not matched to a gene: 14. The CDR3 covers 14 residues. The chain's CDR3 is CAARRDREPGEAFF. The CDR3 DNA sequence: TGTGCCGCCCGGCGGGACAGGGAGCCGGGTGAAGCTTTCTTT.

This clonotype was found many times. The chain combines TRBV20-1 with TRBJ2-7; 8 nucleotides agree with TRBD2. Germline loops: CDR1 DFQATT, CDR2 SNEGSKA (reference sequence). The CDR3 extends over 16 amino acids. Unmatched junction bases numbered 10, after V lost 0 bases and J lost 3 bases. As DNA, the CDR3 is TGCAGTGCTAGAGATCTCCTGCGGGAGGCGAACTACGAGCAGTACTTC. Translated, it gives CSARDLLREANYEQYF.

This clonotype came up many times. CDR3 loop: CASSQGTGIDSPLHF. The CDR3 region has the DNA TGTGCCAGCAGCCAAGGGACAGGGATAGACTCACCCCTCCACTTT. The chain links TRBV3-1 to TRBJ1-6; TRBD1 agrees at 8 bases. Germline V CDR1 and CDR2: LGHDT, YNNKEL (reference sequence). CDR3 length equals 15 residues. J was trimmed by 10 bases and V by 1 base; bases with no gene match: 6.

As regards this clonotype: This may stem from a read error, because a much larger clone lies one nucleotide away. The CDR3 end shows no conserved phenylalanine or tryptophan, and so a read error is likely. The DNA for the CDR3 is TGTGCCAGCACCCGGGGACAGGGGAAATCCTACGAGCAGTACTAC. Its translation is CASTRGQGKSYEQYY. The chain combines TRBV7-2 with TRBJ2-7, with 10 bases identical to TRBD1. The CDR3 is 15 residues long. J was trimmed by 1 base and V by 7 bases; bases with no gene match: 7. CDR1 and CDR2 (germline): SGHTA, FQGNSA.

This chain joins TRBV3-1 and TRBJ1-2; D not resolved. CDR3 size: 14 residues. Germline V lookup: CDR1 LGHDT, CDR2 YNNKEL (reference sequence). V shed 0 bases and J shed 2 bases, with 7 bases lying between them. The CDR3 nucleotides read TGTGCCAGCAGCCAAGATGTTTGGAACTATGGCTACACCTTC. Its translation is CASSQDVWNYGYTF.

The table lists this clonotype with many counts. The V gene is TRBV7-9, the J gene TRBJ2-5; 9 bases match TRBD1. Germline V lookup: CDR1 SEHNR, CDR2 FQNEAQ (reference sequence). The ends lost 6 bases at V and 5 bases at J; junction bases unmatched: 4. This CDR3 is built from 13 residues. CDR3 loop: CASRQGARETQYF. The DNA for the CDR3 is TGTGCCAGCAGACAGGGGGCTCGGGAGACCCAGTACTTC.

This clonotype came up many times. This rearrangement joins TRBV9 to TRBJ1-1; perhaps TRBD1 as D (5 bases). There are 13 residues in the CDR3. CDR1 and CDR2 from the germline V gene are SGDLS and YYNGEE. The V end lost 0 bases, the J end lost 4 bases, and 7 bases lay between the germline ends. The CDR3 DNA reads as TGTGCCAGCAGCGTAGACAGGTCCACTGAAGCTTTCTTT. This codes for CASSVDRSTEAFF.

This clonotype was found many times. The chain uses TRBV28 and TRBJ1-2; 7 bases match TRBD1. Losses at the gene ends were 6 bases for V and 8 bases for J; bases not matched to a gene: 12. Germline assignment: CDR1 MDHEN and CDR2 SYDVKM. The CDR3 contains 14 residues. The CDR3 DNA reads as TGTGCCAGCAGCTTCCTCCGACAGGGAGAAGGCTACACCTTC. The encoded protein is CASSFLRQGEGYTF.